This passage covers 2 T cell receptor beta chains from one sample sequenced in a study of T cell changes during pregnancy in multiple sclerosis. Data came from immunoSEQ multiplex PCR; TCRdb stores just in-frame clones and leaves some out. The table has some 80,000 clones, around 93% seen once. Sequenced here: peripheral blood, sampled in the third trimester of pregnancy. The source of these receptors is a female donor with multiple sclerosis, enrolled in a pregnancy study.

This rearrangement joins TRBV9 to TRBJ1-1; D is unclear. The germline CDR1 and CDR2 sequences are SGDLS and YYNGEE. CDR3 size: 10 residues. The V and J ends lost 0 bases and 11 bases respectively, with 5 bases between them. The CDR3 here is CASSVGEAFF. The CDR3 nucleotides are TGTGCCAGCAGCGTAGGAGAGGCTTTCTTT.

In its sample, this clone was seen once. The chain couples TRBV7-9 to TRBJ2-5, with D tentatively TRBD1 (6 bases). The CDR3 length is 14 residues. The ends were cut back, 0 bases at V and 4 bases at J, with 9 bases in the middle. Germline-derived CDR1 and CDR2 are SEHNR and FQNEAQ (reference sequence). CDR3 DNA sequence: TGTGCCAGCAGCTTAGCAGGACAGTCAGAGACCCAGTACTTC. It yields the protein CASSLAGQSETQYF.